The 9 T cell receptor beta chains reported below all come from one sample, sequenced in a study of blood T cell repertoires in COVID-19. Method: immunoSEQ multiplex PCR; TCRdb's copy keeps in-frame clones and lacks some. The repertoire consists of under 200,000 clones, with 80% occurring once and the leading ten covering 6% to 7.5%. Sequencing used peripheral blood. These receptors were taken from a man between 65 and 85 years old with active or convalescent COVID-19.

This chain uses TRBV10-2 with TRBJ2-7; D is possibly TRBD1 (5 bases). Germline CDR1 and CDR2: WSHSY and SAAADI. V was cut by 2 bases and J by 6 bases, with 17 bases left in between. This CDR3 has 15 amino acids. The CDR3 nucleotides read TGCGCCAGCAGTGAGGCATACGTCGATGGGGCCGAGCAGTACTTC. It translates to CASSEAYVDGAEQYF.

This clone occurred many times. The chain joins TRBV28 to TRBJ1-1, with 11 bases matching TRBD1. The germline V gene encodes CDR1 MDHEN and CDR2 SYDVKM. This CDR3 region has 15 residues. The V and J ends lost 5 bases and 5 bases, in that order; junction bases with no gene match: 7. CDR3 sequence (DNA): TGTGCCAGCAGTGGACAGGGGGCGAGGGGGACTGAAGCTTTCTTT. This codes for CASSGQGARGTEAFF.

This rearrangement joins TRBV6-5 to TRBJ1-1, with D perhaps TRBD1 (5 bases). V was clipped by 11 bases and J by 11 bases, with 21 bases between them. This CDR3 has 12 residues. Germline-derived CDR1 and CDR2 are MNHEY and SVGAGI. CDR3 sequence (DNA): TGTGCCGCTGAAAGTGGGGCACCGGCGGCTTTCTTT. Protein: CAAESGAPAAFF.

V and J are TRBV18 and TRBJ1-6; D is ambiguous. The CDR3 runs 16 residues. The germline CDR1 and CDR2 sequences are KGHSH and LQKENI. Trimming took 5 bases from V and 11 from J, leaving 22 bases between them. CDR3 residues: CASSGTTGPQRAPLHF. The CDR3 nucleotides read TGTGCCAGCTCAGGAACGACCGGGCCACAGAGGGCACCCCTCCACTTT.

The chain has TRBV5-1 and TRBJ2-3; TRBD2 agrees at 11 bases. This CDR3 region has 14 residues. Germline CDR1 SGHRS, CDR2 YFSETQ. The junction had 5 bases not matched to a gene; V was cut back by 5 bases and J by 6 bases. CDR3 region: CASSTSGGFDTQYF. The CDR3 region has the DNA TGCGCCAGCAGTACTAGCGGGGGATTTGATACGCAGTATTTT.

The chain carries TRBV7-2 and TRBJ2-5; D is possibly TRBD1 (6 bases). CDR1 SGHTA and CDR2 FQGNSA come from the germline V gene. The CDR3 has 14 amino acids. V gave up 4 bases and J gave up 0 bases, with 9 bases separating them. The CDR3 DNA reads as TGTGCCAGCAGCTATACAGGGTACCAAGAGACCCAGTACTTC. Its translation is CASSYTGYQETQYF.

J is TRBJ2-3 and V is TRBV5-6; no clear D gene. The germline V gene has CDR1 SGHDT and CDR2 YYEEEE. The V end lost 0 bases, the J end lost 5 bases, and 10 bases lay between the germline ends. There are 14 residues in the CDR3. DNA of the CDR3: TGTGCCAGCAGCTTGGTGGTAGCAAGAGATACGCAGTATTTT. Its protein product is CASSLVVARDTQYF.

This clone was seen repeatedly, ten times or more. The chain couples TRBV11-2 to TRBJ1-1, with TRBD1 matching over 7 bases. Germline-derived CDR1 and CDR2 are SGHAT and FQNNGV. The junction had 17 bases not matched to a gene; V was cut back by 4 bases and J by 0 bases. The CDR3 is made up of 19 amino acids. The CDR3 protein is CASSSMTGTNLRLNTEAFF. DNA of the CDR3: TGTGCCAGCAGCTCAATGACAGGGACGAACCTAAGGTTGAACACTGAAGCTTTCTTT. The whole variable domain, filled in from reference TRBV11-2 and TRBJ1-1, reads EAGVAQSPRYKIIEKRQSVAFWCNPISGHATLYWYQQILGQGPKLLIQFQNNGVVDDSQLPKDRFSAERLKGVDSTLKIQPAKLEDSAVYLCASSSMTGTNLRLNTEAFFGQGTRLTVV.

The rearrangement joins TRBV5-4 to TRBJ1-1; a possible D gene is TRBD1 (5 bases). Per the germline V gene, CDR1 is SGHNT and CDR2 is YYREEE (reference sequence). Between the trimmed V and J ends, which lost 4 bases and 2 bases, there was a span of 18 bases. CDR3 length equals 16 residues. The CDR3 protein is CASSPGGGKTNTEAFF. DNA for the CDR3: TGTGCCAGCAGCCCGGGGGGGGGAAAGACCAACACTGAAGCTTTCTTT.